This TCR beta chain was retrieved from a study of blood T cell repertoires in COVID-19. Study-level information: COVID-19 samples, acute and convalescent, were from the United States, Italy and Spain. T cells, B-cell-depleted T cells, or PBMCs supplied cDNA or gDNA.

Germline CDR1 SQVTM, CDR2 ANQGSEA. Trimming cost V 3 bases and J 4 bases, with 19 bases left between them. The CDR3 covers 15 residues. As handled by the study authors: Estimation of nucleated cell counts was performed using reference gene primer amplification. The assay was immunoSEQ multiplex PCR, and TCRdb's table has in-frame clones only and misses some. That table supplies the V and J calls and clone size; D and trimming were determined from the DNA. The sample carries roughly 190,000 clones, 83% recorded once. The V call is TRBV29-1, the J call TRBJ2-7; the D gene is possibly TRBD2 (7 bases). Sequencing was done on a sample of peripheral blood. The source of this sequence is a woman aged 40 to 55 with acute or convalescent COVID-19. The CDR3 DNA sequence: TGCAGCGTTGATGGGGGGGCAGGTAAGGGGTACGAGCAGTACTTC. It encodes CSVDGGAGKGYEQYF.